Below, 28 T cell receptor beta chains from the same sample are listed, as sequenced in a study of T cell repertoires in cytomegalovirus infection. Using its own MiXCR run on the reads, TCRdb lists one record per CDR3 protein. This table has about 180,000 distinct CDR3 sequences, around an eighth appearing once. The sequenced sample was PBMCs. The receptors originated from a human donor in good health (CMV status not recorded). Some clones in this sample may be carry-over from other donors' samples.

This clonotype occurred many times. For the CDR3, the DNA is TGTGCCACCAGCAGACCTCAGGGTGCGATCTACGAGCAGTACTTC. Translation gives CATSRPQGAIYEQYF. The chain links TRBV15 to TRBJ2-7, with D possibly matching TRBD1 (5 bases). Germline V lookup: CDR1 LNHNV, CDR2 YYDKDF (reference sequence). V was pared by 2 bases and J by 3 bases, with 14 bases between. CDR3 length equals 15 residues.

The chain combines TRBV6-6 with TRBJ1-2; a weak D match, TRBD1 (6 bases). The CDR3 has 11 residues. V gave up 8 bases and J gave up 8 bases, with 12 bases separating them. Germline-derived CDR1 and CDR2 are MNHNY and SVGAGI (reference sequence). As DNA, the CDR3 is TGTGCCAGCTGTGGGGGGGGCGGCTACACCTTC. Its protein is CASCGGGGYTF.

The V call is TRBV20-1, the J call TRBJ2-3; the match to TRBD2 covers 14 bases. The length of the CDR3 is 12 residues. Germline V gene lookup returns CDR1 DFQATT and CDR2 SNEGSKA (reference sequence). CDR3 bases: TGCGGGGGACTAGCGGGAGCCGATACGCAGTATTTT. The encoded protein is CGGLAGADTQYF.

This clonotype has ten or more counts. V is TRBV7-2 and J is TRBJ2-7; TRBD2 matches 10 bases. Germline lookup yields CDR1 SGHTA and CDR2 FQGNSA. This CDR3 comprises 15 residues. Trimming took 1 base from V and 2 from J; bases not matched to a gene: 2. In DNA, the CDR3 is TGTGCCAGCAGCTTAGGACTAGCGGGTCCCTACGAGCAGTACTTC. It specifies CASSLGLAGPYEQYF.

J is TRBJ2-1 and V is TRBV29-1; TRBD2 agrees at 10 bases. Germline CDR1 reads SQVTM; CDR2 reads ANQGSEA. The CDR3 runs 14 residues. Unmatched junction bases numbered 5, after V lost 3 bases and J lost 6 bases. The CDR3 spells CSVDGLAEINEQFF. CDR3 nucleotides: TGCAGCGTTGACGGACTAGCGGAGATCAATGAGCAGTTCTTC.

This clonotype has a count of ten or more. This chain uses TRBV7-2 with TRBJ1-4, with 10 positions matching TRBD1. V lost 3 bases and J lost 7; bases outside the gene matches: 11. The germline V gene has CDR1 SGHTA and CDR2 FQGNSA. The CDR3 runs to 17 residues. This CDR3 is CASSFLGGTGASEKLFF. CDR3 in DNA: TGTGCCAGCAGCTTCCTCGGCGGGACAGGGGCCTCTGAAAAACTGTTTTTT.

The table lists this clonotype with many counts. This chain links TRBV7-9 with TRBJ1-2; D uncertain. The germline gives CDR1 SEHNR, CDR2 FQNEAQ (reference sequence). CDR3 length: 13 amino acids. Trimming shortened V by 6 bases and J by 8 bases, and 16 bases separated the two germline ends. CDR3 coding DNA: TGTGCCAGCAGTTTCGGAGACGGCTCGGGCTACACCTTC. Translation gives CASSFGDGSGYTF.

The sample holds many counts of this clonotype. The CDR3 DNA follows: TGTGCCAGCAGTCCCATGAGCAGGGGAAGCACAGATACGCAGTATTTT. Translated: CASSPMSRGSTDTQYF. V and J are TRBV28 and TRBJ2-3; tentative D call: TRBD1 (6 bases). The CDR3 loop spans 16 amino acids. Germline V gene lookup returns CDR1 MDHEN and CDR2 SYDVKM. Trimming left V 5 bases short and J 0 bases short, with 15 bases between.

In this sample, this clonotype turned up a few times. V gene TRBV27 combines with J gene TRBJ2-1; 8 bases align to TRBD2. The CDR3 length is 17 residues. From germline, CDR1 is MNHEY and CDR2 SMNVEV (reference sequence). V was clipped by 6 bases and J by 6 bases; unmatched bases: 16. The CDR3: CASSTPRGGGLFNEQFF. In DNA, the CDR3 is TGTGCCAGCAGCACGCCCCGCGGCGGGGGGTTATTCAATGAGCAGTTCTTC.

The V gene is TRBV5-1, the J gene TRBJ2-5; tentatively, D is TRBD1 or TRBD2 (5 bases each). V lost 0 bases and J lost 9, with 15 bases in between. Germline CDR1 is SGHRS and CDR2 is YFSETQ. This CDR3 contains 14 residues. The CDR3 DNA reads as TGCGCCAGCAGCTTGGACTCACTTGGGACGGCCCAGTACTTC. Protein product: CASSLDSLGTAQYF.

This clonotype has more than one count but fewer than ten. The chain uses TRBV11-1 and TRBJ2-1; 16 nucleotides line up with TRBD2. The CDR3 spans 18 residues. V dropped 3 bases and J dropped 5; count of bases not matched to a gene: 7. The germline CDR1 and CDR2 sequences are SGHAT and FQDESV (reference sequence). The CDR3 bases are TGTGCCAGCAGCTTCCCGGGACTAGCGGGGGGGCCAAACAATGAGCAGTTCTTC. Translated, it gives CASSFPGLAGGPNNEQFF.

This clonotype was seen repeatedly, ten times or more. As DNA, the CDR3 is TGTGCCAGCAGCTTAGGAGTGACTAGCGGAGGGATCCAAGAGACCCAGTACTTC. As protein: CASSLGVTSGGIQETQYF. The chain links TRBV7-8 to TRBJ2-5, with 9 nucleotides matching TRBD2. Trimming took 1 base from V and 1 from J; bases not matched to a gene: 10. The CDR3 contains 18 residues. Germline lookup yields CDR1 SGHVS and CDR2 FQNEAQ.

This clonotype appeared a few times. This chain links TRBV7-9 with TRBJ2-1; the D gene is possibly TRBD2 (6 bases). The V gene lost 2 bases and the J gene lost 8 bases, with 19 bases spanning the gap. There are 16 residues in the CDR3. Germline values: CDR1 SEHNR, CDR2 FQNEAQ (reference sequence). The CDR3 loop reads CASSLIGEGGWDEQFF. In nucleotides, the CDR3 is TGTGCCAGCAGCTTAATCGGTGAGGGAGGATGGGATGAGCAGTTCTTC.

V is TRBV2 and J is TRBJ1-1; 8 bases are shared with TRBD1. Looked up from germline, CDR1 is SNHLY and CDR2 is FYNNEI. The CDR3 length is 14 residues. V lost 7 bases and J lost 0; bases outside the gene matches: 4. CDR3 sequence reads: CASNPTGVNTEAFF. The CDR3, as DNA: TGTGCCAGCAACCCGACAGGGGTGAACACTGAAGCTTTCTTT.

This clonotype appeared a few times. The rearrangement joins TRBV29-1 to TRBJ2-2, with D hard to call. CDR1 and CDR2 from the germline V gene are SQVTM and ANQGSEA. V lost 3 bases, J lost 7 bases, and 6 bases lay in between. CDR3 size: 11 residues. The CDR3 loop is CSVDLGGELFF. The CDR3 DNA is TGCAGCGTTGATCTGGGCGGGGAGCTGTTTTTT.

This clonotype was counted between two and nine times. The gene calls are TRBV5-4 and TRBJ1-2, with no clear D. V gave up 3 bases and J gave up 7 bases, with 16 bases separating them. The germline gives CDR1 SGHNT, CDR2 YYREEE (reference sequence). The CDR3 runs 14 residues. In DNA, the CDR3 is TGTGCCAGCAGCTCCCCTCTTAGATCAAGTGGCTACACCTTC. Its translation: CASSSPLRSSGYTF.

This clonotype was counted only a few times. The chain carries TRBV7-9 and TRBJ2-1; no clear D gene. The ends were cut back, 5 bases at V and 8 bases at J, with 10 bases in the middle. The germline CDR1 and CDR2 sequences are SEHNR and FQNEAQ (reference sequence). The CDR3 consists of 12 residues. CDR3 residues: CASSPRPDEQFF. DNA for the CDR3: TGTGCCAGCAGCCCGAGGCCCGATGAGCAGTTCTTC. The full variable domain, with the rest looked up from reference TRBV7-9 and TRBJ2-1, is DTGVSQNPRHKITKRGQNVTFRCDPISEHNRLYWYRQTLGQGPEFLTYFQNEAQLEKSRLLSDRFSAERPKGSFSTLEIQRTEQGDSAMYLCASSPRPDEQFFGPGTRLTVL.

This clonotype has a single count. The chain uses TRBV12-5 and TRBJ1-1, with D perhaps matching TRBD1 (5 bases). The CDR3 length is 14 residues. Per germline, CDR1 LGHNT and CDR2 FRNRAP. The V end lost 2 bases, the J end lost 4 bases, and 11 bases lay between the germline ends. The CDR3 here is CASGLRTGGTEAFF. In DNA, the CDR3 is TGTGCTAGTGGTTTGAGGACGGGGGGCACTGAAGCTTTCTTT.

The chain has TRBV29-1 and TRBJ1-1; D remains unclear. Germline V gene sequence: CDR1 SQVTM, CDR2 ANQGSEA. The length of the CDR3 is 13 residues. V lost 8 bases to trimming and J lost 0 bases, with 13 bases between them. CDR3 nucleotides: TGCAGCTTCCGACAAGGGCTGAACACTGAAGCTTTCTTT. As protein: CSFRQGLNTEAFF. The full variable domain, with the rest looked up from reference TRBV29-1 and TRBJ1-1, is SAVISQKPSRDICQRGTSLTIQCQVDSQVTMMFWYRQQPGQSLTLIATANQGSEATYESGFVIDKFPISRPNLTFSTLTVSNMSPEDSSIYLCSFRQGLNTEAFFGQGTRLTVV.

The table lists this clonotype with a few counts. This sequence joins TRBV15 and TRBJ1-5; 10 nucleotides line up with TRBD1. Germline CDR1 LNHNV, CDR2 YYDKDF (reference sequence). CDR3 length equals 14 residues. The junction had 7 bases not matched to a gene; V was cut back by 3 bases and J by 11 bases. The CDR3 sequence: CATSSRDRGQAQHF. CDR3 coding DNA: TGTGCCACCAGCAGCCGGGACAGGGGTCAAGCCCAGCATTTT.

This clonotype was observed many times. V is TRBV28 and J is TRBJ1-5; 7 nucleotides line up with TRBD1. Looked up from germline, CDR1 is MDHEN and CDR2 is SYDVKM. This CDR3 contains 17 residues. V shed 6 bases, J shed 1 base, and the junction held 12 bases outside the gene matches. CDR3 sequence reads: CASRQNRGWVSNQPQHF. The CDR3 DNA sequence: TGTGCCAGCAGACAGAACAGGGGATGGGTGAGCAATCAGCCCCAGCATTTT.

This clonotype has a count of ten or more. The chain combines TRBV7-8 with TRBJ2-3; 13 bases are shared with TRBD2. This CDR3 is built from 15 residues. Germline CDR1 SGHVS, CDR2 FQNEAQ. V lost 5 bases to trimming and J lost 6 bases; unmatched junction nucleotides: 5. The CDR3 DNA is TGTGCCAGCAGCCCGGGACTAGCGGGACCCGATACGCAGTATTTT. Translating gives CASSPGLAGPDTQYF.

This clonotype was seen more than once but under ten times. The rearrangement joins TRBV28 to TRBJ1-2, with unresolved D. The length of the CDR3 is 15 residues. Trimming shortened V by 6 bases and J by 2 bases, and 16 bases separated the two germline ends. Germline CDR1 MDHEN, CDR2 SYDVKM. For the CDR3, the DNA is TGTGCCAGCAGCATTATTACCAGCTCGAACTATGGCTACACCTTC. Translating it yields CASSIITSSNYGYTF.

The chain recombines TRBV20-1 with TRBJ2-1; 9 nucleotides line up with TRBD2. The germline V gene has CDR1 DFQATT and CDR2 SNEGSKA (reference sequence). The junction had 10 bases not matched to a gene; V was cut back by 0 bases and J by 10 bases. This CDR3 has 15 amino acids. Written as DNA, the CDR3 is TGCAGTGCTAGAGATCTGTGGCTAGCGGGGCAGGAGCAGTTCTTC. It specifies CSARDLWLAGQEQFF.

The V gene is TRBV29-1, the J gene TRBJ2-7, with TRBD1 identical over 10 bases. This CDR3 is 14 amino acids long. The junction had 11 bases not matched to a gene; V was cut back by 8 bases and J by 4 bases. Germline CDR1 and CDR2: SQVTM and ANQGSEA. CDR3 bases: TGCAGCTACTCGGGGGACAGGGGAAGGTACGAGCAGTACTTC. It specifies CSYSGDRGRYEQYF.

A few counts support this clonotype. The gene calls are TRBV24-1 and TRBJ2-7; D call uncertain. The CDR3 runs 15 residues. The V gene's germline CDR1 is KGHDR and CDR2 SFDVKD. With 0 bases removed from V and 7 bases from J, the gap between germline ends came to 15 bases. The chain's CDR3 is CATSDLRGDMWEQYF. DNA of the CDR3: TGTGCCACCAGTGATTTGCGCGGAGATATGTGGGAGCAGTACTTC.

In this sample, this clonotype turned up a few times. This sequence joins TRBV29-1 and TRBJ2-7; possibly TRBD1 for D (6 bases). CDR3 size: 16 residues. In germline, CDR1 is SQVTM, CDR2 ANQGSEA. The V end lost 1 base, the J end lost 0 bases, and 16 bases lay between the germline ends. This CDR3 reads CSVEGRSGQTSYEQYF. CDR3 DNA: TGCAGCGTTGAAGGGAGATCCGGACAGACCTCCTACGAGCAGTACTTC.

This clonotype was found many times. The V and J genes are TRBV12-3 or TRBV12-4 and TRBJ1-2, with unresolved D. The V end lost 7 bases, the J end lost 4 bases, and 16 bases lay between the germline ends. CDR3 length equals 14 residues. CDR3 in DNA: TGTGCCAGCATCCACACTCCCGGTCTCTATGGCTACACCTTC. Residues: CASIHTPGLYGYTF.